Each of the 29 T cell receptor beta chains below was sequenced from the same sample in a study of T cell changes during pregnancy in multiple sclerosis. Assay used: immunoSEQ multiplex PCR; TCRdb lists only in-frame clones, some missing. In the table there are tens of thousands of clones, about 88% of which are singletons. The sequenced sample was CD4+ T cells from peripheral blood mononuclear cells, obtained in the first trimester of pregnancy. The receptors shown here come from a female donor with multiple sclerosis, enrolled in a pregnancy study.

This clone appeared once. This chain uses TRBV2 with TRBJ2-2, with a possible D match to TRBD1 (5 bases). Germline V lookup: CDR1 SNHLY, CDR2 FYNNEI. Trimming left V 9 bases short and J 4 bases short, with 30 bases between. CDR3 length: 19 amino acids. The CDR3 bases are TGTGCCAGTACGTCCAGGGCCCTTATCTTAGGTTCGGTCACCGGGGAGCTGTTTTTT. As protein: CASTSRALILGSVTGELFF.

J is TRBJ2-7 and V is TRBV5-1; TRBD1 agrees at 9 bases. CDR3 length: 16 amino acids. Losses at the gene ends were 1 base for V and 2 bases for J; bases not matched to a gene: 7. The V gene's germline CDR1 is SGHRS and CDR2 YFSETQ. This CDR3 reads CASSLPRDRVTYEQYF. CDR3 nucleotide sequence: TGCGCCAGCAGCTTGCCTCGGGACAGGGTTACCTACGAGCAGTACTTC.

The chain employs TRBV28 and TRBJ2-7; TRBD2 matches 12 bases. With V trimmed by 6 bases and J by 4 bases, 7 bases remained unmatched. CDR3 size: 15 residues. Germline CDR1 MDHEN, CDR2 SYDVKM. The CDR3 bases are TGTGCCAGCAGCGCGCTAGCGGGAGGGAGGTACGAGCAGTACTTC. This gives the protein CASSALAGGRYEQYF.

The chain links TRBV18 to TRBJ1-2; D remains unclear. CDR3 length: 15 amino acids. Germline CDR1 is KGHSH and CDR2 is LQKENI. Trimming left V 3 bases short and J 3 bases short, with 14 bases between. CDR3: CASSPPTTYYYGYTF. Written as DNA, the CDR3 is TGTGCCAGCTCACCGCCGACAACTTATTACTATGGCTACACCTTC.

The chain couples TRBV2 to TRBJ2-7; TRBD2 might be the D (5 bases). The V end lost 4 bases, the J end lost 3 bases, and 10 bases lay between the germline ends. The CDR3 has 13 residues. Germline assignment: CDR1 SNHLY and CDR2 FYNNEI. The CDR3 DNA sequence: TGTGCCAGCAGTGTCGGGGATGGCTACGAGCAGTACTTC. The encoded protein is CASSVGDGYEQYF.

V is TRBV5-4 and J is TRBJ2-7; maybe TRBD1 (5 bases). Germline assignment: CDR1 SGHNT and CDR2 YYREEE (reference sequence). The CDR3 is made up of 15 amino acids. The V end was cut by 4 bases, the J end by 2 bases, with 16 bases between. Here the CDR3 DNA reads TGTGCCAGCAGCCATGGTCTAGACAGTGCCTACGAGCAGTACTTC. It encodes CASSHGLDSAYEQYF.

The chain joins TRBV7-2 to TRBJ1-1; 12 bases are a match to TRBD1. Germline CDR1 is SGHTA and CDR2 is FQGNSA. The CDR3 sequence is 15 residues long. V trimming: 3 bases; J trimming: 5 bases; junction bases outside the gene matches: 4. The CDR3: CASSFRDRGRTEAFF. Written as DNA, the CDR3 is TGTGCCAGCAGCTTCCGGGACAGGGGGCGGACTGAAGCTTTCTTT.

The chain has TRBV7-8 and TRBJ2-2, with D uncertain. The CDR3 has 17 amino acids. The V and J ends lost 2 bases and 4 bases respectively, with 17 bases between them. CDR1 is SGHVS, CDR2 FQNEAQ, per germline. The CDR3, as DNA: TGTGCCAGCAGCTTAACTCCGGTTAACAGAGTCACCGGGGAGCTGTTTTTT. As protein: CASSLTPVNRVTGELFF.

The gene calls are TRBV30 and TRBJ1-2; 7 nucleotides agree with TRBD1. Germline V gives CDR1 GTSNPN, CDR2 SVGIG (reference sequence). The trim removed 4 bases at V and 6 bases at J, leaving 2 bases unmatched. This CDR3 spans 11 amino acids. The DNA for the CDR3 is TGTGCCTGGACACAGGGGCATGGCTACACCTTC. This gives the protein CAWTQGHGYTF. Together with reference TRBV30 and TRBJ1-2, the CDR3 gives the full variable domain: SQTIHQWPATLVQPVGSPLSLECTVEGTSNPNLYWYRQAAGRGLQLLFYSVGIGQISSEVPQNLSASRPQDRQFILSSKKLLLSDSGFYLCAWTQGHGYTFGSGTRLTVV.

The J gene is TRBJ2-1, the V gene TRBV7-2; the D is unclear. The ends were cut back, 4 bases at V and 2 bases at J, with 6 bases in the middle. The germline gives CDR1 SGHTA, CDR2 FQGNSA. CDR3 length: 13 residues. DNA of the CDR3: TGTGCCAGCAGCTCATTAGCCTACAATGAGCAGTTCTTC. As protein: CASSSLAYNEQFF.

The chain links TRBV5-8 to TRBJ2-3, with D possibly TRBD1 on 5 matching bases. V gave up 2 bases and J gave up 6 bases, with 10 bases separating them. Germline CDR1 is SGHTS and CDR2 is YDEGEE. The CDR3 contains 13 residues. The CDR3 DNA follows: TGTGCCAGCAGCTTCGCAGGGTCGGATACGCAGTATTTT. Its protein product is CASSFAGSDTQYF.

Details on this clone: At one boundary the junction diverges from the germline segment, which might be a read error. This sequence joins TRBV5-1 and TRBJ1-5, with a possible D match to TRBD1 (5 bases). CDR1 is SGHRS and CDR2 is YFSETQ in the germline V gene. This CDR3 has 15 amino acids. CDR3 protein: CASSLGGGSDQPQHF. In DNA form, the CDR3 reads TGCGCCAGCAGCTTGGGGGGGGGTAGCGATCAGCCCCAGCATTTT.

This chain joins TRBV29-1 and TRBJ1-2; 9 positions agree with TRBD1. There are 15 residues in the CDR3. V trimming: 1 base; J trimming: 3 bases; junction bases outside the gene matches: 6. In germline, CDR1 is SQVTM, CDR2 ANQGSEA. The CDR3 loop is CSVEATGGAYYGYTF. CDR3 nucleotides: TGCAGCGTTGAAGCCACAGGGGGCGCTTACTATGGCTACACCTTC.

V is TRBV20-1 and J is TRBJ2-1; no reliable D call. This CDR3 spans 10 amino acids. The V end was cut by 5 bases, the J end by 10 bases, with 9 bases between. Germline values: CDR1 DFQATT, CDR2 SNEGSKA (reference sequence). The CDR3 reads CSAAVGEQFF. Written as DNA, the CDR3 is TGCAGTGCTGCGGTCGGGGAGCAGTTCTTC.

This chain uses TRBV7-9 with TRBJ2-1, with D maybe TRBD1 (5 bases). The CDR3 consists of 12 residues. V dropped 3 bases and J dropped 8 bases, with 8 bases sitting between them. Germline values: CDR1 SEHNR, CDR2 FQNEAQ (reference sequence). The CDR3 DNA reads as TGTGCCAGCAGCTTGTCAGGGTATGAGCAGTTCTTC. Its translation is CASSLSGYEQFF.

J is TRBJ1-3 and V is TRBV7-2, with no clear D. There are 13 residues in the CDR3. Germline CDR1 reads SGHTA; CDR2 reads FQGNSA. Between the trimmed V and J ends, which lost 7 bases and 4 bases, there was a span of 11 bases. The CDR3 DNA follows: TGTGCCAGCACGTTCCTACGGGGAAACACCATATATTTT. Amino acids: CASTFLRGNTIYF.

The rearrangement links TRBV5-1 to TRBJ2-7; 8 bases agree with TRBD1. In germline, CDR1 is SGHRS, CDR2 YFSETQ. CDR3 length: 13 amino acids. Losses at the gene ends were 7 bases for V and 1 base for J; bases not matched to a gene: 4. CDR3: CASRGQGSYEQYF. CDR3 nucleotide sequence: TGCGCCAGCCGTGGACAGGGATCCTACGAGCAGTACTTC. Using reference TRBV5-1 and TRBJ2-7 for the parts outside the CDR3, the full variable domain is KAGVTQTPRYLIKTRGQQVTLSCSPISGHRSVSWYQQTPGQGLQFLFEYFSETQRNKGNFPGRFSGRQFSNSRSEMNVSTLELGDSALYLCASRGQGSYEQYFGPGTRLTVT.

This clone was seen only once. At one end, the junction sequence differs from germline, possibly due to a read error. V gene TRBV5-6 combines with J gene TRBJ1-2; 8 bases fit TRBD1. Germline lookup yields CDR1 SGHDT and CDR2 YYEEEE. This CDR3 is 15 amino acids long. The DNA for the CDR3 is TGTGCCAGCAGCGCGACAGGGGCTGGAGGGTATGGCCACACCTTC. Translated, it gives CASSATGAGGYGHTF.

This rearrangement joins TRBV5-1 to TRBJ2-2; D remains unclear. This CDR3 contains 15 residues. V lost 4 bases to trimming and J lost 6 bases, with 16 bases between them. The V gene's germline CDR1 is SGHRS and CDR2 YFSETQ. This chain's CDR3 is CASSALFSGAGELFF. CDR3 DNA: TGCGCCAGCAGCGCACTCTTCTCGGGTGCCGGGGAGCTGTTTTTT.

This chain links TRBV7-9 with TRBJ2-1; D perhaps matches TRBD1 (6 bases). The V and J ends lost 1 base and 4 bases respectively, with 17 bases between them. The germline gives CDR1 SEHNR, CDR2 FQNEAQ (reference sequence). The CDR3 spans 17 residues. The CDR3 nucleotides read TGTGCCAGCAGCTTAGGATCCGGCAGGGGCCCTTACAATGAGCAGTTCTTC. This translates into CASSLGSGRGPYNEQFF.

The CDR3 is CASSPRLAGGPFNEQFF. CDR3 sequence (DNA): TGTGCCAGCAGCCCACGACTAGCGGGGGGGCCTTTCAATGAGCAGTTCTTC. The chain combines TRBV13 with TRBJ2-1; TRBD2 agrees at 14 bases. Germline V gene data show CDR1 as PRHDT and CDR2 as FYEKMQ (reference sequence). The CDR3 has 17 residues. Trimming took 5 bases from V and 6 from J; bases not matched to a gene: 9.

This chain connects TRBV7-2 to TRBJ1-1, with D possibly TRBD1 on 5 matching bases. Germline V lookup: CDR1 SGHTA, CDR2 FQGNSA. Trimming removed 3 bases at V and 1 base at J, with 12 bases between. The CDR3 loop spans 15 amino acids. The CDR3 DNA follows: TGTGCCAGCAGCTTGTCGTGGCAGGGGAACACTGAAGCTTTCTTT. Protein: CASSLSWQGNTEAFF.

The gene calls are TRBV5-1 and TRBJ2-7; 7 nucleotides match TRBD1. Germline assignment: CDR1 SGHRS and CDR2 YFSETQ. This CDR3 comprises 14 residues. After removal of 1 base from V and 9 bases from J, the junction contained 10 bases not matched to a gene. The chain's CDR3 is CASSLRTGDDAQYF. CDR3 DNA sequence: TGCGCCAGCAGCTTGCGGACAGGCGATGATGCGCAGTACTTC.

The V call is TRBV19, the J call TRBJ1-1; 9 positions match TRBD1. The CDR3 contains 13 residues. V gave up 7 bases and J gave up 4 bases; unmatched junction bases: 4. The V gene's germline CDR1 is LNHDA and CDR2 SQIVND (reference sequence). CDR3 amino acids: CASKDRGGTEAFF. The CDR3 DNA reads TGTGCCAGTAAGGACAGGGGAGGCACTGAAGCTTTCTTT.

This chain links TRBV6-1 with TRBJ2-3, with 11 bases aligning to TRBD2. With V trimmed by 2 bases and J by 4 bases, 11 bases remained unmatched. The CDR3 contains 18 residues. CDR1 and CDR2 from the germline V gene are MNHNS and SASEGT. The CDR3 DNA is TGTGCCAGCAGTGAAACAGCCCATACTAGCGGGAGTGCAGATACGCAGTATTTT. Translated: CASSETAHTSGSADTQYF.

This clone was seen a few times. The genes are TRBV6-5 and TRBJ1-6; TRBD1 agrees at 7 bases. The V segment lost 0 bases and the J segment 9 bases; nucleotides outside the gene matches: 5. Germline lookup yields CDR1 MNHEY and CDR2 SVGAGI. The CDR3 is made up of 15 amino acids. DNA for the CDR3: TGTGCCAGCAGTTACTCTGACAGGGCGGGTTCACCCCTCCACTTT. It specifies CASSYSDRAGSPLHF.

In DNA, the CDR3 is TGTGCCAGCAGCCCCCGGTCTAGCGGGAGAGTCGACGAGCAGTACTTC. Protein: CASSPRSSGRVDEQYF. V and J are TRBV7-9 and TRBJ2-7, with TRBD2 matching over 10 bases. With V trimmed by 5 bases and J by 5 bases, 12 bases remained unmatched. The CDR3 spans 16 residues. Germline V CDR1 and CDR2: SEHNR, FQNEAQ (reference sequence).

The chain links TRBV5-6 to TRBJ2-7, with 16 bases aligning to TRBD2. V shed 3 bases and J 6 bases; nucleotides not matched to a gene: 15. The CDR3 has 19 residues. Germline CDR1 is SGHDT and CDR2 is YYEEEE. Here the CDR3 DNA reads TGTGCCAGCAGCTCCCCGGGACTAGCGGGAGGGATCCCAAAACCCGAGCAGTACTTC. Residues: CASSSPGLAGGIPKPEQYF.

The chain has TRBV7-9 and TRBJ1-2; D gene ambiguous. Trimming removed 4 bases at V and 8 bases at J, with 20 bases between. The CDR3 is made up of 15 amino acids. In germline, CDR1 is SEHNR, CDR2 FQNEAQ (reference sequence). Here the CDR3 reads CASSWGRAGMGGYTF. The CDR3 coding sequence is TGTGCCAGCAGCTGGGGTCGGGCGGGGATGGGCGGCTACACCTTC. Together with reference TRBV7-9 and TRBJ1-2, the CDR3 gives the full variable domain: DTGVSQNPRHKITKRGQNVTFRCDPISEHNRLYWYRQTLGQGPEFLTYFQNEAQLEKSRLLSDRFSAERPKGSFSTLEIQRTEQGDSAMYLCASSWGRAGMGGYTFGSGTRLTVV.